A single sample gave rise to the 24 T cell receptor beta chains below, sequenced in a study of blood T cells in healthy people across ages. Primers used in a second PCR of about 7 to 12 cycles were a sample-barcoded 5' primer and a J-beta primer mix. TCRdb re-called the 5' RACE reads through MiXCR, storing one row per CDR3 protein. This table has more than 650,000 distinct CDR3 sequences, 22% appearing once. Material: blood. Source of these receptors: a man in his 70s in good health.

This clonotype was counted only a few times. One end of the junction fails to match germline, which may point to a read error. The rearrangement joins TRBV3-1 to TRBJ2-5; either TRBD1 or TRBD2 may fit D (5 bases each). This CDR3 comprises 14 residues. CDR1 and CDR2 (germline): LGHDT, YNNKEL (reference sequence). As DNA, the CDR3 is TGTGCCAGCGGCCAAGCGGCCGGGGCGGAGACCCAGTACTTC. It yields the protein CASGQAAGAETQYF.

This CDR3 is CASSSTPGDTQYF. CDR3 DNA: TGTGCCAGCAGCTCGACCCCAGGAGATACGCAGTATTTT. The genes are TRBV7-3 and TRBJ2-3; D gene uncertain. Germline V gives CDR1 SGHTA, CDR2 FQGTGA. The V and J ends lost 4 bases and 5 bases respectively, with 10 bases between them. The CDR3 runs 13 residues.

The chain employs TRBV7-2 and TRBJ2-3; 9 bases agree with TRBD1. CDR1 and CDR2 (germline): SGHTA, FQGNSA. V lost 5 bases to trimming and J lost 0 bases; unmatched junction nucleotides: 6. The CDR3 loop spans 16 amino acids. The CDR3 region is CASSIQGAISTDTQYF. CDR3 nucleotides: TGTGCCAGCAGCATACAGGGGGCCATTAGCACAGATACGCAGTATTTT. The complete variable domain, with remaining parts taken from reference TRBV7-2 and TRBJ2-3, reads GAGVSQSPSNKVTEKGKDVELRCDPISGHTALYWYRQSLGQGLEFLIYFQGNSAPDKSGLPSDRFSAERTGGSVSTLTIQRTQQEDSAVYLCASSIQGAISTDTQYFGPGTRLTVL.

This clonotype has only a few counts. V gene TRBV20-1 combines with J gene TRBJ1-1; TRBD1 matches at 9 bases. The length of the CDR3 is 13 residues. From germline, CDR1 is DFQATT and CDR2 SNEGSKA (reference sequence). V gave up 7 bases and J gave up 1 base; unmatched junction bases: 4. CDR3 sequence reads: CSEGTGRNTEAFF. CDR3 DNA: TGCAGTGAAGGGACAGGGCGGAACACTGAAGCTTTCTTT.

In its sample, this clonotype was seen a few times. The V call is TRBV28, the J call TRBJ1-3; D may be TRBD1 (5 bases). The CDR3 is made up of 15 amino acids. Germline V gene data show CDR1 as MDHEN and CDR2 as SYDVKM. V was shortened by 3 bases and J by 0 bases, with 9 bases between the two germline ends. CDR3 in DNA: TGTGCCAGCAGTTTGTTCGGGGGCTCTGGAAACACCATATATTTT. Translation gives CASSLFGGSGNTIYF. The whole variable domain, remainder taken from reference TRBV28 and TRBJ1-3, is DVKVTQSSRYLVKRTGEKVFLECVQDMDHENMFWYRQDPGLGLRLIYFSYDVKMKEKGDIPEGYSVSREKKERFSLILESASTNQTSMYLCASSLFGGSGNTIYFGEGSWLTVV.

The chain has TRBV6-5 and TRBJ1-5; D not certain. Trimming removed 6 bases at V and 3 bases at J, with 9 bases between. CDR3 length: 13 residues. Germline assignment: CDR1 MNHEY and CDR2 SVGAGI. CDR3 region: CASSTDANQPQHF. The DNA of the CDR3 is TGTGCCAGCAGCACGGACGCCAATCAGCCCCAGCATTTT.

V is TRBV5-1 and J is TRBJ1-2; the D is unclear. V lost 5 bases to trimming and J lost 4 bases, with 12 bases between them. CDR1 and CDR2 from the germline V gene are SGHRS and YFSETQ. The CDR3 runs to 13 residues. CDR3 region: CASRLRDGYGYTF. CDR3 in DNA: TGCGCCAGCAGGTTAAGGGATGGCTATGGCTACACCTTC.

This chain links TRBV11-2 with TRBJ2-3, with D perhaps matching TRBD1 or TRBD2 (5 bases each). The V and J ends lost 7 bases and 11 bases respectively, with 25 bases between them. The CDR3 loop spans 15 amino acids. Germline lookup yields CDR1 SGHAT and CDR2 FQNNGV. CDR3 residues: CASNYGPGTQNRQYF. The CDR3 nucleotides read TGTGCCAGCAACTACGGACCCGGGACCCAAAATAGGCAGTATTTT.

This clonotype was seen just once. The chain couples TRBV3-1 to TRBJ2-3; 7 nucleotides line up with TRBD2. Per the germline V gene, CDR1 is LGHDT and CDR2 is YNNKEL (reference sequence). Losses at the gene ends were 0 bases for V and 12 bases for J; bases not matched to a gene: 12. The CDR3 length is 15 residues. The CDR3 DNA reads TGTGCCAGCAGCCAAGAGTTGGTGGCGGGAGAAACACAGTATTTT. Translation gives CASSQELVAGETQYF.

The chain couples TRBV3-1 to TRBJ2-3, with D possibly being TRBD1 or TRBD2 (5 bases each). This CDR3 is built from 16 residues. Germline V lookup: CDR1 LGHDT, CDR2 YNNKEL (reference sequence). V lost 4 bases and J 5 bases, leaving 19 bases between the germline ends. CDR3 in DNA: TGTGCCAGCAGCCTTGACGGTAGGGGACGGGAAGATACGCAGTATTTT. This gives the protein CASSLDGRGREDTQYF.

This clonotype appeared a few times. The rearrangement links TRBV20-1 to TRBJ2-1; 9 bases match TRBD2. Germline CDR1 DFQATT, CDR2 SNEGSKA (reference sequence). Trimming at V came to 5 bases and at J to 1 base, leaving 6 bases not matched to a gene. The CDR3 extends over 15 amino acids. CDR3 residues: CSAQTSGRSYNEQFF. The CDR3 nucleotides are TGCAGTGCTCAGACTAGCGGCCGTTCCTACAATGAGCAGTTCTTC.

This clonotype was seen only a few times. This chain joins TRBV20-1 and TRBJ2-2, with TRBD1 matching over 9 bases. Germline CDR1 is DFQATT and CDR2 is SNEGSKA (reference sequence). Trimming removed 7 bases from V and 3 bases from J; junction bases left unmatched: 6. CDR3 length: 14 amino acids. The CDR3 is CSGLDRGDTGELFF. Here the CDR3 DNA reads TGCAGTGGGTTAGACAGGGGGGACACCGGGGAGCTGTTTTTT.

This clonotype has just a few counts. The genes are TRBV12-3 or TRBV12-4 and TRBJ1-1; D perhaps matches TRBD1 (6 bases). V gave up 5 bases and J gave up 4 bases, with 11 bases separating them. The CDR3 runs to 13 residues. CDR3 nucleotides: TGTGCCAGCAGTCTAGGACAGTTCACTGAAGCTTTCTTT. It specifies CASSLGQFTEAFF.

The chain uses TRBV5-1 and TRBJ2-2; no clear D. Trimming left V 4 bases short and J 4 bases short, with 14 bases between. Looked up from germline, CDR1 is SGHRS and CDR2 is YFSETQ. The CDR3 loop spans 15 amino acids. The CDR3 is CASSPFQVTTGELFF. The CDR3, as DNA: TGCGCCAGCAGCCCATTCCAGGTGACCACCGGGGAGCTGTTTTTT.

The V and J genes are TRBV5-6 and TRBJ2-1; 7 bases match TRBD2. Germline V gene data show CDR1 as SGHDT and CDR2 as YYEEEE. This CDR3 has 17 residues. V lost 0 bases to trimming and J lost 4 bases; unmatched junction nucleotides: 10. The CDR3 region is CASSLVLGTNVYNEQFF. Here the CDR3 DNA reads TGTGCCAGCAGCTTGGTTTTGGGGACTAATGTTTACAATGAGCAGTTCTTC.

The chain joins TRBV28 to TRBJ1-2; D call uncertain. The CDR3 is 17 amino acids. Per germline, CDR1 MDHEN and CDR2 SYDVKM. Trimming shortened V by 7 bases and J by 3 bases, and 24 bases separated the two germline ends. As DNA, the CDR3 is TGTGCCAGCATCACCTCGTCCCCCTACCCCAAAGACTATGGCTACACCTTC. It specifies CASITSSPYPKDYGYTF.

This clonotype was found many times. The genes are TRBV29-1 and TRBJ2-3; no firm D call. V was cut by 5 bases and J by 1 base, with 4 bases left in between. This CDR3 has 11 residues. In germline, CDR1 is SQVTM, CDR2 ANQGSEA. CDR3 DNA sequence: TGCAGCGTTCGGGGCACAGATACGCAGTATTTT. Protein sequence: CSVRGTDTQYF.

Only a few counts were recorded for this clonotype. The chain is built from TRBV20-1 and TRBJ1-4; D unclear. Trimming took 5 bases from V and 10 from J, leaving 11 bases between them. Looked up from germline, CDR1 is DFQATT and CDR2 is SNEGSKA (reference sequence). This CDR3 comprises 11 residues. The CDR3: CSAGLDAKLFF. Here the CDR3 DNA reads TGCAGTGCTGGGTTAGATGCAAAACTGTTTTTT.

At least ten counts were recorded for this clonotype. This chain uses TRBV28 with TRBJ2-3; D is unresolved. The CDR3 covers 12 residues. Germline V lookup: CDR1 MDHEN, CDR2 SYDVKM. V lost 3 bases and J lost 6, with 7 bases in between. In DNA form, the CDR3 reads TGTGCCAGCAGTTTTGGTTCGGATACGCAGTATTTT. Translation gives CASSFGSDTQYF.

This clonotype was recorded a few times. The chain combines TRBV10-3 with TRBJ2-1; 7 positions agree with TRBD2. From germline, CDR1 is ENHRY and CDR2 SYGVKD. The CDR3 length is 14 residues. V shed 8 bases, J shed 5 bases, and the junction held 9 bases outside the gene matches. CDR3 DNA: TGTGCCATCGGGAGGGAGTGGTTGGACAATGAGCAGTTCTTC. It translates to CAIGREWLDNEQFF.

In its sample, this clonotype was seen a few times. The chain is built from TRBV2 and TRBJ1-5; D perhaps matches TRBD1 (6 bases). Germline lookup yields CDR1 SNHLY and CDR2 FYNNEI. The CDR3 length is 14 residues. V lost 6 bases and J lost 2, with 11 bases in between. The CDR3 spells CASRKGEGNQPQHF. CDR3 bases: TGTGCCAGCAGGAAGGGGGAAGGCAATCAGCCCCAGCATTTT. Full variable domain (outside the CDR3, taken from reference TRBV2 and TRBJ1-5): EPEVTQTPSHQVTQMGQEVILRCVPISNHLYFYWYRQILGQKVEFLVSFYNNEISEKSEIFDDQFSVERPDGSNFTLKIRSTKLEDSAMYFCASRKGEGNQPQHFGDGTRLSIL.

The V call is TRBV5-1, the J call TRBJ2-2, with D possibly TRBD1 on 6 matching bases. The CDR3 is 17 amino acids. Germline CDR1 reads SGHRS; CDR2 reads YFSETQ. The V gene lost 2 bases and the J gene lost 7 bases, with 21 bases spanning the gap. In nucleotides, the CDR3 is TGCGCCAGCAGCTTTACCCGGGACACACTCAAGGGCGGGGAGCTGTTTTTT. The encoded protein is CASSFTRDTLKGGELFF.

V gene TRBV11-2 combines with J gene TRBJ1-3; the D gene is possibly TRBD1 (5 bases). V shed 7 bases and J shed 3 bases, with 13 bases lying between them. This CDR3 has 14 residues. Germline loops: CDR1 SGHAT, CDR2 FQNNGV. The CDR3 DNA follows: TGTGCCAGCACCGTCACAGGTGGTGGAAACACCATATATTTT. Translating gives CASTVTGGGNTIYF.

The genes are TRBV20-1 and TRBJ2-7; D is unclear. V lost 0 bases and J 3 bases, leaving 12 bases between the germline ends. Germline V gene lookup returns CDR1 DFQATT and CDR2 SNEGSKA (reference sequence). The CDR3 is 14 residues long. The CDR3 spells CSARDLNSLYEQYF. CDR3 bases: TGCAGTGCTAGAGATCTGAACTCGCTCTACGAGCAGTACTTC.